This T cell receptor (beta chain) appears in the sequencing data of a study of blood T cell repertoires in COVID-19. At the level of the study: Sites across the United States, Italy and Spain contributed samples from acute and convalescent COVID-19. T cells, B-cell-depleted T cells, or PBMCs supplied cDNA or gDNA.

The CDR3 is 15 residues long. Trimming took 5 bases from V and 0 from J; bases not matched to a gene: 4. Looked up from germline, CDR1 is ENHRY and CDR2 is SYGVKD. Original analysis: Amplification of reference gene primers provided the estimated nucleated cell counts. TCRdb keeps only in-frame clones here, not all; method: immunoSEQ multiplex PCR. Clone size and V and J calls were adopted from that table, with D and trimming inferred from the DNA. Of 70,000 or so clones listed, about 85% were seen once; the top ten hold under 40%. Sequencing was carried out using peripheral blood. The V gene is TRBV10-3, the J gene TRBJ1-3, with TRBD1 matching 7 bases. This receptor was taken from a woman older than 75 with active or convalescent COVID-19. The DNA of the CDR3 is TGTGCCATCAGTATGGACAGGATCTCTGGAAACACCATATATTTT. This translates into CAISMDRISGNTIYF.